This T cell receptor beta chain was captured by sequencing in a study of regulatory T cells in long-lasting Graves disease. Across the study: Patients with new Graves' disease had used antithyroid drugs below 3 months.

With iRepertoire HTBI primers and Arm-PCR of CDR3 regions, TCR beta libraries were built. In TCRdb, the multiplex PCR reads were re-called with MiXCR into one record per CDR3 protein. The top ten clones hold roughly 18% of a sample with roughly 500,000 distinct CDR3 sequences, around 13% of them seen once. The germline V gene has CDR1 SEHNR and CDR2 FQNEAQ (reference sequence). The CDR3 consists of 12 residues. V was clipped by 6 bases and J by 1 base, with 6 bases between them. Time point given: newly diagnosed GD, antithyroid drugs for less than 3 months. RNA extracted from PBMCs served as the sequencing template. In each case, Graves' disease was diagnosed per American Thyroid Association guidelines. This clonotype was found many times. The same data also contributed to another study, on T cells in Graves' hyperthyroidism and ophthalmopathy. This second study notes: The primer set for the first-round RT-PCR of the TCR CDR3 was HTBI. The blood repertoire included most of the expanded thyroid clonotypes above 0.001.

The rearrangement uses TRBV7-9 and TRBJ1-1; no firm D call. The sequence derives from a woman between 45 and 65 years old with Graves disease. The sequencing here drew on peripheral blood mononuclear cells (PBMCs), taken at new diagnosis, from a patient treated with antithyroid drugs. For the CDR3, the DNA is TGTGCCAGCAGTTCCAGGAACACTGAAGCTTTCTTT. This gives the protein CASSSRNTEAFF.